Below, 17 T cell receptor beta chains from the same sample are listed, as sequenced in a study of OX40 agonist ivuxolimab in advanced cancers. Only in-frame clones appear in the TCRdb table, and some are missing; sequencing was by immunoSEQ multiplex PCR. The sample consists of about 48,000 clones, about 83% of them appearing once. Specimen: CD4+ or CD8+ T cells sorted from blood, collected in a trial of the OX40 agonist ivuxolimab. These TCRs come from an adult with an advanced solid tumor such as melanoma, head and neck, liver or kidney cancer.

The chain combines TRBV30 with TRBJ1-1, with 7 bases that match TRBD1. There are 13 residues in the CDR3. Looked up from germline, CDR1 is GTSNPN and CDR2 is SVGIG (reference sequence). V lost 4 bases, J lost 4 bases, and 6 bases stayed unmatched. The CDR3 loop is CAWNRGLGTEAFF. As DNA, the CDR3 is TGTGCCTGGAACAGGGGATTAGGCACTGAAGCTTTCTTT.

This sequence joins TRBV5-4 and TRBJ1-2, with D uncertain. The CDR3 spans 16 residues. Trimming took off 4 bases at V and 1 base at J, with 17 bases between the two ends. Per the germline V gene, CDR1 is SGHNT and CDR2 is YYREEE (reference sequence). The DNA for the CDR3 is TGTGCCAGCAGCACCGCGAGTGAAAGGTTTAACTATGGCTACACCTTC. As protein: CASSTASERFNYGYTF.

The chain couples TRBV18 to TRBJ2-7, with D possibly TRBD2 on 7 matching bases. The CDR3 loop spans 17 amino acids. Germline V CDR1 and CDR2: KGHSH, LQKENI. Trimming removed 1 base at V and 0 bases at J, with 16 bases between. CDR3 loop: CASSPQGGDYSSYEQYF. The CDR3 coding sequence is TGTGCCAGCTCACCACAGGGGGGGGATTACAGCTCCTACGAGCAGTACTTC.

The CDR3 DNA follows: TGTGCTAGTGGTTTGAAACACGAGCAGTACTTC. Translating it yields CASGLKHEQYF. The chain has TRBV12-5 and TRBJ2-7; no definite D call. Germline CDR1 and CDR2: LGHNT and FRNRAP. The CDR3 spans 11 residues. V shed 2 bases and J shed 5 bases, with 4 bases lying between them.

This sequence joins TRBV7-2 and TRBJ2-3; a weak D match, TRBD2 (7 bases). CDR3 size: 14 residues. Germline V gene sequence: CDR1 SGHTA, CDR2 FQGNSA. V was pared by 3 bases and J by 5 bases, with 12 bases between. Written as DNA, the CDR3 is TGTGCCAGCAGCTTCGGGGGGCAGGGAGATACGCAGTATTTT. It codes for CASSFGGQGDTQYF.

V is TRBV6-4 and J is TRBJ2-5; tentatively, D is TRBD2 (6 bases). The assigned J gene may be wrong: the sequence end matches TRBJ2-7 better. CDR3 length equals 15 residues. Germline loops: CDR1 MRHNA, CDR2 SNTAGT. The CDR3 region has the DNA TGTGCCAGCAGTGACGAGTATGGAGGGTTCTACGAGCAGTACTTC. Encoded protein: CASSDEYGGFYEQYF.

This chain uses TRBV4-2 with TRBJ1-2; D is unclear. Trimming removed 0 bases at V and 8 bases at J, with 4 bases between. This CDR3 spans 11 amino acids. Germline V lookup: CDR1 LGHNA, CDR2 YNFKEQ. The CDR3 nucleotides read TGTGCCAGCAGCCAAGATGGCGGCTACACCTTC. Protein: CASSQDGGYTF.

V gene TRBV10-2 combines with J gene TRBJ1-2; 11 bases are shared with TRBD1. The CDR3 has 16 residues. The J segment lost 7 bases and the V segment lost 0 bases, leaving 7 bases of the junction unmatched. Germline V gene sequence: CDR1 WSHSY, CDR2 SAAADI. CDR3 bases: TGCGCCAGCAGTGAGTCGAGGGGACAGGGGGATTGTGGCTACACCTTC. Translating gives CASSESRGQGDCGYTF.

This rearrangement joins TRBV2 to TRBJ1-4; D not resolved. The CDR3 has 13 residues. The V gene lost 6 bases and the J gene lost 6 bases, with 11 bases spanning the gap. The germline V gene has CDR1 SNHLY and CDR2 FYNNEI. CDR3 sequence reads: CASRLFDYEKLFF. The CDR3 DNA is TGTGCCAGCAGGTTATTCGACTATGAAAAACTGTTTTTT.

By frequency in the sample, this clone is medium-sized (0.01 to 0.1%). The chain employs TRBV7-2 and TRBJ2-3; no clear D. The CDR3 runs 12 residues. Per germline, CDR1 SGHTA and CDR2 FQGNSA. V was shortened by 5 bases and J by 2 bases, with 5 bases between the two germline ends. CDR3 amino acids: CASSIVTDTQYF. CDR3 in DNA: TGTGCCAGCAGCATAGTCACAGATACGCAGTATTTT.

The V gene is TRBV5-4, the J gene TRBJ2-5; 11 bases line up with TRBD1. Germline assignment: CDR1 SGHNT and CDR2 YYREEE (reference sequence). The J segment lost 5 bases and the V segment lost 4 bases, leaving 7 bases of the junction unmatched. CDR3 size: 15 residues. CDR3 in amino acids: CASSTPGQGGETQYF. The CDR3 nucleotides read TGTGCCAGCAGCACTCCGGGACAGGGGGGGGAGACCCAGTACTTC.

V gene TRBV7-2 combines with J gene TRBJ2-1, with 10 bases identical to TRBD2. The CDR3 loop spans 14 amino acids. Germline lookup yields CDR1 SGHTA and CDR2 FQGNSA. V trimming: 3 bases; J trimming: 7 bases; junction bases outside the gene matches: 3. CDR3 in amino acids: CASSFGTSVNEQFF. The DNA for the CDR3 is TGTGCCAGCAGCTTCGGGACTAGCGTTAATGAGCAGTTCTTC.

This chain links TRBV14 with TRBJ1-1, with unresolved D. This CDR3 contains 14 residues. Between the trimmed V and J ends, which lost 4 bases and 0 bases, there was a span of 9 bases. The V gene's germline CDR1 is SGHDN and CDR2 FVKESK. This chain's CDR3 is CASSPWTVNTEAFF. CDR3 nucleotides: TGTGCCAGCAGCCCTTGGACGGTGAACACTGAAGCTTTCTTT.

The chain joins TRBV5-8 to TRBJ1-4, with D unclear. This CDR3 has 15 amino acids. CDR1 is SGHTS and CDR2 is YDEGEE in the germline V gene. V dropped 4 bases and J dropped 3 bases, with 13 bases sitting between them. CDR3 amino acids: CASSRGERSNEKLFF. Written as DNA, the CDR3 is TGTGCCAGCAGCCGCGGGGAGAGGTCTAATGAAAAACTGTTTTTT. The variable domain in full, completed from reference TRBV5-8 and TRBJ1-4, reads EAGVTQSPTHLIKTRGQQATLRCSPISGHTSVYWYQQALGLGLQFLLWYDEGEERNRGNFPPRFSGRQFPNYSSELNVNALELEDSALYLCASSRGERSNEKLFFGSGTQLSVL.

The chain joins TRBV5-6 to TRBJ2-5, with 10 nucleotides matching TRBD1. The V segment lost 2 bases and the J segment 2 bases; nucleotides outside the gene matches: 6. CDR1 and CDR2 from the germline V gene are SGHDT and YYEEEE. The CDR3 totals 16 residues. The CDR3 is CASSFRTGGHQETQYF. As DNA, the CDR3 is TGTGCCAGCAGCTTCCGGACAGGGGGTCATCAAGAGACCCAGTACTTC.

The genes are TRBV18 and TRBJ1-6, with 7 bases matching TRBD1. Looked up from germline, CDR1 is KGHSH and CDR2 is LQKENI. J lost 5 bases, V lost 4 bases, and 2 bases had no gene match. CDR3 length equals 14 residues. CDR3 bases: TGTGCCAGCTCACGGGACAGAGATAATTCACCCCTCCACTTT. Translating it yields CASSRDRDNSPLHF.

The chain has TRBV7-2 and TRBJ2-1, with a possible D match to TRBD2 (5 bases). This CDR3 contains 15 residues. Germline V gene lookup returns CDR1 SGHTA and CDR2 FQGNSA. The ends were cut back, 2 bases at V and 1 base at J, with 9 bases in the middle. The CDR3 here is CASSLSSVSYNEQFF. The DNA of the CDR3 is TGTGCCAGCAGCTTAAGTAGCGTATCCTACAATGAGCAGTTCTTC.